These 21 T cell receptor beta chains were all obtained from the same sample, sequenced in a study of cytomegalovirus exposure and HLA in healthy donors. Use of 60 Vbeta and 13 Jbeta primers characterized the PCR. This table comes from immunoSEQ multiplex PCR, and its TCRdb copy is limited to in-frame clones, with some not included. This sample carries 150,000 to 200,000 clones, with roughly 0.74% going to the ten biggest clones. Sequencing used PBMCs. The receptors were gathered from a boy aged 5-17 years in good health and CMV-seronegative.

V and J are TRBV19 and TRBJ2-2; possibly TRBD1 for D (5 bases). The CDR3 is made up of 15 amino acids. Germline V CDR1 and CDR2: LNHDA, SQIVND (reference sequence). With 6 bases removed from V and 4 bases from J, the gap between germline ends came to 15 bases. The CDR3 bases are TGTGCCAGTAGGATTAGGGGTGCGGTCACCGGGGAGCTGTTTTTT. Protein product: CASRIRGAVTGELFF.

The V gene is TRBV9, the J gene TRBJ1-4, with 7 bases that match TRBD1. The CDR3 is 15 residues long. J gave up 0 bases and V 4 bases, and 3 bases lay outside the gene matches. Germline V gene data show CDR1 as SGDLS and CDR2 as YYNGEE. The DNA of the CDR3 is TGTGCCAGCAGCCCCGGACAGGCAACTAATGAAAAACTGTTTTTT. It is translated as CASSPGQATNEKLFF.

This chain links TRBV7-8 with TRBJ1-1; 8 bases are a match to TRBD1. CDR1 is SGHVS and CDR2 is FQNEAQ in the germline V gene. Trimming removed 8 bases from V and 12 bases from J; junction bases left unmatched: 8. The CDR3 extends over 11 amino acids. The CDR3 spells CASQQGEVTFF. The DNA for the CDR3 is TGTGCCAGCCAACAGGGGGAGGTAACTTTCTTT.

The chain uses TRBV6-5 and TRBJ1-2; 9 bases match TRBD1. Germline V gene lookup returns CDR1 MNHEY and CDR2 SVGAGI. The CDR3 sequence is 16 residues long. Trimming removed 6 bases from V and 7 bases from J; junction bases left unmatched: 15. CDR3 coding DNA: TGTGCCAGCAGCTACAGGGGGCGGTTAGGTATCGGTGGCTACACCTTC. The encoded protein is CASSYRGRLGIGGYTF.

The chain couples TRBV19 to TRBJ1-3; no firm D call. The CDR3 has 17 amino acids. Germline V lookup: CDR1 LNHDA, CDR2 SQIVND (reference sequence). V gave up 3 bases and J gave up 6 bases, with 21 bases separating them. CDR3 coding DNA: TGTGCCAGTAGTATCCGATGGAGGGATGGATCGGAAAACACCATATATTTT. This sequence encodes CASSIRWRDGSENTIYF.

V gene TRBV5-1 combines with J gene TRBJ1-2, with D perhaps TRBD1 (6 bases). The CDR3 runs 15 residues. CDR1 is SGHRS, CDR2 YFSETQ, per germline. The V end lost 4 bases, the J end lost 6 bases, and 19 bases lay between the germline ends. CDR3 sequence: CASSPGGRGANGYTF. The CDR3 DNA reads as TGCGCCAGCAGCCCGGGAGGGCGGGGGGCGAATGGCTACACCTTC. The variable domain in full, with the rest retrieved from reference TRBV5-1 and TRBJ1-2, is KAGVTQTPRYLIKTRGQQVTLSCSPISGHRSVSWYQQTPGQGLQFLFEYFSETQRNKGNFPGRFSGRQFSNSRSEMNVSTLELGDSALYLCASSPGGRGANGYTFGSGTRLTVV.

The rearrangement joins TRBV7-3 to TRBJ2-3; 9 nucleotides match TRBD1. This CDR3 has 14 residues. The ends lost 5 bases at V and 5 bases at J; junction bases unmatched: 5. Germline assignment: CDR1 SGHTA and CDR2 FQGTGA. The DNA of the CDR3 is TGTGCCAGCAGCACCGGACAGGGGAGAGATACGCAGTATTTT. Translating gives CASSTGQGRDTQYF.

J is TRBJ2-5 and V is TRBV5-4; a possible D gene is TRBD1 (6 bases). Deletions cut 1 base from V and 3 bases from J, with 13 bases between. CDR3 length equals 15 residues. Looked up from germline, CDR1 is SGHNT and CDR2 is YYREEE (reference sequence). In DNA form, the CDR3 reads TGTGCCAGCAGCTTGCACCCTAACAGGGAAGAGACCCAGTACTTC. Protein product: CASSLHPNREETQYF.

The chain recombines TRBV19 with TRBJ2-7, with D perhaps TRBD2 (5 bases). Trimming pared 5 bases from V and 6 bases from J, leaving 11 bases between. The germline V gene encodes CDR1 LNHDA and CDR2 SQIVND (reference sequence). The CDR3 totals 12 residues. The CDR3 DNA reads as TGTGCCAGTAGTCCTCCCGGGGTCGAGCAGTACTTC. The encoded protein is CASSPPGVEQYF.

The chain employs TRBV7-2 and TRBJ2-2; D remains ambiguous. CDR3 length: 13 residues. Trimming removed 4 bases at V and 7 bases at J, with 10 bases between. Per germline, CDR1 SGHTA and CDR2 FQGNSA. CDR3 DNA: TGTGCCAGCAGCTCCCCTAGAGTCGGGGAGCTGTTTTTT. It translates to CASSSPRVGELFF.

The chain combines TRBV4-1 with TRBJ2-7, with 7 bases fitting TRBD1. This CDR3 contains 14 residues. The ends lost 4 bases at V and 3 bases at J; junction bases unmatched: 6. Germline V lookup: CDR1 MGHRA, CDR2 YSYEKL. Written as DNA, the CDR3 is TGCGCCAGCAGCCCCCGGGACAGATACTACGAGCAGTACTTC. It codes for CASSPRDRYYEQYF.

The chain carries TRBV4-3 and TRBJ2-7; maybe TRBD1 (5 bases). The CDR3 totals 15 residues. The V gene's germline CDR1 is LGHNA and CDR2 YSLEER. V was trimmed by 0 bases and J by 6 bases, leaving 15 bases between them. The CDR3 DNA reads TGCGCCAGCAGCCAAGAGGCAGGGCCGGCCTCCGAGCAGTACTTC. It yields the protein CASSQEAGPASEQYF.

This rearrangement joins TRBV29-1 to TRBJ1-5; D is perhaps TRBD1 (5 bases). This CDR3 is 13 amino acids long. V was clipped by 6 bases and J by 6 bases, with 15 bases between them. Per the germline V gene, CDR1 is SQVTM and CDR2 is ANQGSEA. In nucleotides, the CDR3 is TGCAGCGTCGGGGGGGGATACGCTCAGCCCCAGCATTTT. Translating gives CSVGGGYAQPQHF.

The genes are TRBV28 and TRBJ2-1; 11 bases align to TRBD1. The CDR3 runs to 16 residues. CDR1 is MDHEN and CDR2 is SYDVKM in the germline V gene. The trim removed 6 bases at V and 6 bases at J, leaving 10 bases unmatched. The CDR3 DNA sequence: TGTGCCAGCAGCTTCCTCGGACAGGGGGCCCTCAATGAGCAGTTCTTC. It codes for CASSFLGQGALNEQFF.

The genes are TRBV27 and TRBJ1-5; unclear D gene. The CDR3 is 13 residues long. With 3 bases removed from V and 1 base from J, the gap between germline ends came to 4 bases. CDR1 is MNHEY, CDR2 SMNVEV, per germline (reference sequence). CDR3 in DNA: TGTGCCAGCAGTTTGCAGAGCAATCAGCCCCAGCATTTT. Translating it yields CASSLQSNQPQHF.

The chain has TRBV11-1 and TRBJ2-7; a weak D match, TRBD2 (8 bases). Germline-derived CDR1 and CDR2 are SGHAT and FQDESV (reference sequence). The CDR3 totals 14 residues. Trimming removed 6 bases at V and 6 bases at J, with 18 bases between. The CDR3 protein is CASRAGRGLGEQYF. CDR3 sequence (DNA): TGTGCCAGCAGGGCCGGGAGGGGGCTTGGCGAGCAGTACTTC.

In DNA form, the CDR3 reads TGTGCCAGCAGCTTAGGGGCTAGCGGGGGCGGGGAGCAGTTCTTC. Translation: CASSLGASGGGEQFF. The rearrangement uses TRBV7-6 and TRBJ2-1, with TRBD2 matching over 10 bases. J lost 10 bases, V lost 1 base, and 7 bases had no gene match. Germline loops: CDR1 SGHVS, CDR2 FNYEAQ. The CDR3 consists of 15 residues. The variable domain in full, with the rest retrieved from reference TRBV7-6 and TRBJ2-1, is GAGVSQSPRYKVTKRGQDVALRCDPISGHVSLYWYRQALGQGPEFLTYFNYEAQQDKSGLPNDRFSAERPEGSISTLTIQRTEQRDSAMYRCASSLGASGGGEQFFGPGTRLTVL.

In nucleotides, the CDR3 is TGTGCCAGCAGCTTAATAGTGTCCGGGCAGGGTGGCTACACCTTC. It yields the protein CASSLIVSGQGGYTF. The rearrangement joins TRBV11-2 to TRBJ1-2; maybe TRBD1 (5 bases). The CDR3 has 15 amino acids. In germline, CDR1 is SGHAT, CDR2 FQNNGV. V shed 2 bases and J shed 7 bases, with 17 bases lying between them.

This sequence joins TRBV27 and TRBJ2-7; no reliable D call. V lost 6 bases, J lost 0 bases, and 12 bases lay in between. Looked up from germline, CDR1 is MNHEY and CDR2 is SMNVEV (reference sequence). The CDR3 is made up of 14 amino acids. CDR3 coding DNA: TGTGCCAGCAGCCTCTCTACGGGCTCCTACGAGCAGTACTTC. It translates to CASSLSTGSYEQYF.

CDR3 protein: CASSRIDRDYGYTF. CDR3 bases: TGTGCCAGCAGCCGAATCGACAGGGATTATGGCTACACCTTC. The chain couples TRBV6-5 to TRBJ1-2; 7 bases line up with TRBD1. Germline V CDR1 and CDR2: MNHEY, SVGAGI. The CDR3 covers 14 residues. With 6 bases clipped from V and 5 bases from J, the junction kept 9 bases outside the gene matches.

This chain connects TRBV6-1 to TRBJ1-5; the match to TRBD1 covers 7 bases. J gave up 6 bases and V 2 bases, and 16 bases lay outside the gene matches. Germline-derived CDR1 and CDR2 are MNHNS and SASEGT. The CDR3 runs 18 residues. Here the CDR3 DNA reads TGTGCCAGCAGTGAATCTAGGGAGGTTAAGGGGGCGGGTCAGCCCCAGCATTTT. As protein: CASSESREVKGAGQPQHF.